Listed here are 20 T cell receptor beta chains from one sample, sequenced in a study of response to subunit inactivated influenza vaccine. MiXCR, run by TCRdb on the RT-PCR reads, gives a single entry per CDR3 protein. The sample lists 280,000 or so distinct CDR3 sequences, just over 20% occurring once. Sample: PBMCs from blood, taken approximately 20 months after vaccination. Source of these receptors: a man aged 50-75 years who received an inactivated influenza vaccine.

The chain links TRBV29-1 to TRBJ2-7; no clear D gene. Trimming took 2 bases from V and 0 from J, leaving 8 bases between them. The CDR3 covers 13 residues. Per germline, CDR1 SQVTM and CDR2 ANQGSEA. The CDR3 sequence: CSVESPDSYEQYF. The CDR3 DNA sequence: TGCAGCGTTGAAAGCCCCGACTCCTACGAGCAGTACTTC.

This clonotype has just one count. The chain links TRBV3-1 to TRBJ2-7; 7 bases line up with TRBD2. With 0 bases clipped from V and 0 bases from J, the junction kept 5 bases outside the gene matches. This CDR3 comprises 16 residues. Germline V gene lookup returns CDR1 LGHDT and CDR2 YNNKEL (reference sequence). The CDR3 region has the DNA TGTGCCAGCAGCCAAGATTGGCTAGCGGCCTCCTACGAGCAGTACTTC. Encoded protein: CASSQDWLAASYEQYF.

This clonotype turned up a few times. The V call is TRBV7-2, the J call TRBJ1-1, with D perhaps matching TRBD1 (5 bases). The CDR3 is made up of 14 amino acids. V was trimmed by 5 bases and J by 4 bases, leaving 14 bases between them. CDR1 SGHTA and CDR2 FQGNSA come from the germline V gene. CDR3 sequence: CASSPGAGVTEAFF. The CDR3 nucleotides are TGTGCCAGCAGCCCTGGGGCGGGTGTCACTGAAGCTTTCTTT.

The J gene is TRBJ2-2, the V gene TRBV27, with 8 nucleotides matching TRBD1. Germline loops: CDR1 MNHEY, CDR2 SMNVEV (reference sequence). This CDR3 has 14 residues. V gave up 3 bases and J gave up 5 bases; unmatched junction bases: 2. The CDR3 region is CASSFWTGTGELFF. In DNA, the CDR3 is TGTGCCAGCAGTTTTTGGACAGGGACCGGGGAGCTGTTTTTT.

This clonotype came up a few times. The chain uses TRBV2 and TRBJ2-1, with D maybe TRBD2 (5 bases). CDR1 is SNHLY, CDR2 FYNNEI, per germline. CDR3 length: 16 residues. V was cut by 7 bases and J by 0 bases, with 16 bases left in between. This CDR3 reads CASTPARRYSYNEQFF. The CDR3 DNA sequence: TGTGCCAGCACCCCCGCGCGGAGGTACTCCTACAATGAGCAGTTCTTC.

DNA for the CDR3: TGTGCCATCAGTGCTTCTCTCGGAGCGGCTTCCACAGATACGCAGTATTTT. Its translation is CAISASLGAASTDTQYF. The J gene is TRBJ2-3, the V gene TRBV10-3, with a weak D call TRBD2 (5 bases). V dropped 4 bases and J dropped 2 bases, with 19 bases sitting between them. Germline lookup yields CDR1 ENHRY and CDR2 SYGVKD. This CDR3 contains 17 residues.

This clonotype was found a few times. This chain connects TRBV2 to TRBJ1-1, with TRBD1 identical over 9 bases. CDR3 length: 15 residues. V trimming: 4 bases; J trimming: 4 bases; junction bases outside the gene matches: 7. The germline gives CDR1 SNHLY, CDR2 FYNNEI. CDR3 in DNA: TGTGCCAGCAGTGGGTCCCGGGACAGGGCCACTGAAGCTTTCTTT. Translation: CASSGSRDRATEAFF.

This rearrangement joins TRBV4-3 to TRBJ1-2, with a weak D call TRBD1 (6 bases). The CDR3 contains 16 residues. V was pared by 3 bases and J by 2 bases, with 16 bases between. Germline V gives CDR1 LGHNA, CDR2 YSLEER. The CDR3 here is CASSHGTGPINYGYTF. CDR3 bases: TGCGCCAGCAGCCATGGCACAGGGCCTATAAACTATGGCTACACCTTC.

The chain carries TRBV25-1 and TRBJ2-7; 9 nucleotides line up with TRBD1. Germline V gene data show CDR1 as MGHDK and CDR2 as SYGVNS. The CDR3 is made up of 12 amino acids. Trimming at V came to 8 bases and at J to 5 bases, leaving 4 bases not matched to a gene. The CDR3: CASGTGFNEQYF. The CDR3 nucleotides are TGTGCCAGCGGGACAGGGTTCAACGAGCAGTACTTC.

The rearrangement links TRBV29-1 to TRBJ2-5; 7 positions match TRBD1. CDR3 length: 14 residues. The ends lost 3 bases at V and 0 bases at J; junction bases unmatched: 4. Germline V gene sequence: CDR1 SQVTM, CDR2 ANQGSEA. CDR3 sequence reads: CSVDRGLYQETQYF. CDR3 coding DNA: TGCAGCGTTGACAGGGGGTTGTACCAAGAGACCCAGTACTTC.

This clonotype was recorded at least ten times. This chain links TRBV5-1 with TRBJ2-7, with D perhaps matching TRBD2 (5 bases). CDR1 is SGHRS, CDR2 YFSETQ, per germline. The CDR3 covers 15 residues. Trimming stripped 4 bases from V and 3 bases from J, with 17 bases between. CDR3 sequence (DNA): TGCGCCAGCAGCCCGGACGGAGGCCAAATCTACGAGCAGTACTTC. Its protein product is CASSPDGGQIYEQYF.

This clonotype was counted a few times. The CDR3 nucleotides read TGTGCCACCAGTGTCAGGGAGAGGGATGGCTACACCTTC. Translation gives CATSVRERDGYTF. The rearrangement links TRBV24-1 to TRBJ1-2, with a weak D call TRBD1 (5 bases). The CDR3 spans 13 residues. V was trimmed by 5 bases and J by 6 bases, leaving 12 bases between them. Germline-derived CDR1 and CDR2 are KGHDR and SFDVKD.

The rearrangement links TRBV20-1 to TRBJ2-3, with 10 bases that match TRBD2. V was clipped by 5 bases and J by 4 bases; unmatched bases: 9. This CDR3 region has 15 residues. CDR1 and CDR2 from the germline V gene are DFQATT and SNEGSKA (reference sequence). For the CDR3, the DNA is TGCAGTGCTTGGGGAGCGGGGGGGCCCCCAGATACGCAGTATTTT. Its protein product is CSAWGAGGPPDTQYF.

The V and J genes are TRBV4-3 and TRBJ2-3, with 8 bases that match TRBD2. In germline, CDR1 is LGHNA, CDR2 YSLEER. The CDR3 contains 17 residues. V shed 3 bases, J shed 4 bases, and the junction held 12 bases outside the gene matches. CDR3 region: CASSHHLMGTRADTQYF. The CDR3 bases are TGCGCCAGCAGCCATCACCTGATGGGGACTAGAGCAGATACGCAGTATTTT.

This clonotype was counted a few times. The rearrangement joins TRBV29-1 to TRBJ2-3; the D is unclear. CDR3 length equals 12 residues. Germline loops: CDR1 SQVTM, CDR2 ANQGSEA. CDR3 sequence reads: CTTSQATDTQYF. The CDR3 nucleotides are TGCACTACTTCCCAGGCCACAGATACGCAGTATTTT.

The chain combines TRBV10-2 with TRBJ2-7; TRBD2 matches at 8 bases. Trimming cost V 4 bases and J 0 bases; bases outside gene matches: 5. There are 15 residues in the CDR3. CDR1 and CDR2 from the germline V gene are WSHSY and SAAADI. CDR3 coding DNA: TGCGCCAGCAGTGGGCTGGGACTAGTCTCCTACGAGCAGTACTTC. Protein sequence: CASSGLGLVSYEQYF.

The chain is built from TRBV30 and TRBJ1-2, with TRBD1 as a possible D gene (6 bases). The CDR3 contains 12 residues. The germline CDR1 and CDR2 sequences are GTSNPN and SVGIG (reference sequence). The V end lost 1 base, the J end lost 5 bases, and 8 bases lay between the germline ends. CDR3 nucleotide sequence: TGTGCCTGGAGTGAGGGGGGGTATGGCTACACCTTC. This translates into CAWSEGGYGYTF.

This clonotype showed up just a few times. The rearrangement links TRBV4-2 to TRBJ1-5; D might be TRBD1 (5 bases). V was clipped by 2 bases and J by 0 bases, with 14 bases between them. The CDR3 covers 17 residues. Per the germline V gene, CDR1 is LGHNA and CDR2 is YNFKEQ. The CDR3 spells CASSQTRGRNSNQPQHF. The CDR3 DNA follows: TGTGCCAGCAGCCAAACTCGGGGACGGAATAGCAATCAGCCCCAGCATTTT.

This clonotype was detected many times. This chain uses TRBV3-1 with TRBJ1-3, with D possibly TRBD1 on 6 matching bases. The CDR3 consists of 15 residues. Germline V lookup: CDR1 LGHDT, CDR2 YNNKEL (reference sequence). The germline V and J ends were trimmed by 1 base and 4 bases, with 11 bases remaining between them. The CDR3 protein is CASSQAVGAGNTIYF. DNA for the CDR3: TGTGCCAGCAGCCAAGCTGTGGGGGCCGGAAACACCATATATTTT. Looking up the rest from reference TRBV3-1 and TRBJ1-3 gives the full variable domain: DTAVSQTPKYLVTQMGNDKSIKCEQNLGHDTMYWYKQDSKKFLKIMFSYNNKELIINETVPNRFSPKSPDKAHLNLHINSLELGDSAVYFCASSQAVGAGNTIYFGEGSWLTVV.

The chain combines TRBV5-1 with TRBJ2-2, with a possible D match to TRBD1 (6 bases). The CDR3 covers 17 residues. Germline lookup yields CDR1 SGHRS and CDR2 YFSETQ. Deletions cut 4 bases from V and 1 base from J, with 17 bases between. The CDR3 DNA reads TGCGCCAGCAGCCCCTATGCAGGGGCGGGGAACACCGGGGAGCTGTTTTTT. Amino acids: CASSPYAGAGNTGELFF.